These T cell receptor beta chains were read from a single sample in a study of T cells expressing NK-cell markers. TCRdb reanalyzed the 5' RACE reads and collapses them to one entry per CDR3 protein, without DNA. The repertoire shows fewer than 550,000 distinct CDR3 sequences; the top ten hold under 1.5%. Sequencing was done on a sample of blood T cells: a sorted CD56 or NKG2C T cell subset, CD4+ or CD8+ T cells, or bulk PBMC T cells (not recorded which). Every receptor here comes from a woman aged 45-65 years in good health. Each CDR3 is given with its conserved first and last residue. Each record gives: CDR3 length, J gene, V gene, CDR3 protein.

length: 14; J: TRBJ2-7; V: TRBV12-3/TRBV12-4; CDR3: CASVGDRSAYEQYF
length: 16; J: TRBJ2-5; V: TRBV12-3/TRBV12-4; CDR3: CASSFLGGRDQETQYF
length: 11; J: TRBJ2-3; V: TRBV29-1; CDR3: CSEGHTDTQYF
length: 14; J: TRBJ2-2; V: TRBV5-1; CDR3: CASSSDRNTGELFF
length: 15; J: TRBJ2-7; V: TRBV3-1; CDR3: CASSQDQAGGPKQYF
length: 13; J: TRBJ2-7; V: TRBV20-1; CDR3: CSARVPNSYEQYF
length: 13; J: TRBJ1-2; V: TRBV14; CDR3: CASSQRPNYGYTF
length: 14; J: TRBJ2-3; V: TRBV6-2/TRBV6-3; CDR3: CASSPGPWADTQYF
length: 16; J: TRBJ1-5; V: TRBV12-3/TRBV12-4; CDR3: CASSLALGGMHQPQHF
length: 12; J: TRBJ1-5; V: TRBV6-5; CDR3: CASSYSGQPQHF
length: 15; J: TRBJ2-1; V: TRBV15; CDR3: CATSRGQGGSNEQFF
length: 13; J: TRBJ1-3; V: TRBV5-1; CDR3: CASSSDALNTIYF
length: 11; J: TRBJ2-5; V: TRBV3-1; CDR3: CASSHLGDQYF
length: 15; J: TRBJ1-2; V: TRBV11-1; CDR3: CASSSLGQGPYGYTF
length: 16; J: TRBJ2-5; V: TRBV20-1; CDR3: CSATQSTQGAWETQYF